The rows below give T cell receptor beta chains drawn from one sample of a study of blood T cells in healthy people across ages. In TCRdb, the 5' RACE reads were re-called with MiXCR into one record per CDR3 protein. The table records around 800,000 distinct CDR3 sequences, 35% to 60% of them present only once. Material: blood. The receptor set was obtained from a man older than 75 in good health. Both conserved end residues are part of each CDR3. The D gene is left open where the match is weak. Rows may omit the clone size; those that give it use once, few, many or a size class.

CDR3nt	CDR3aa	abundance	j_gene	d_gene	v_gene
TGTGCCAGCAGCTCGCGTGGACAGGGGGCACCAGATACGCAGTATTTT	CASSSRGQGAPDTQYF	once	TRBJ2-3	TRBD1	TRBV5-6
TGTGCCAGCAGTCCCAAACGACAGGCAATAATCTACGAGCAGTACTTC	CASSPKRQAIIYEQYF	.	TRBJ2-7	.	TRBV27
TGTGCCAGCAGCCAAGACCGCAGGTACTCTTTCTTT	CASSQDRRYSFF	.	TRBJ1-1	.	TRBV3-1
TGCAGCGTTGAAGTGTCCAGGGTAGCCAAAAACATTCAGTACTTC	CSVEVSRVAKNIQYF	many	TRBJ2-4	.	TRBV29-1
TGTGCCAGCAGCGACAGGGAGGGCGCTGGGGCCAACGTCCTGACTTTC	CASSDREGAGANVLTF	few	TRBJ2-6	.	TRBV4-2
TGTGCCAGCAGCTTACTTGCGGCTAACTATGGCTACACCTTC	CASSLLAANYGYTF	.	TRBJ1-2	.	TRBV7-9
TGTGCCAGCAGCCAAGATCCGGGGACAGGGGTCCTGGGTCAGCCCCAGCATTTT	CASSQDPGTGVLGQPQHF	.	TRBJ1-5	TRBD1	TRBV3-1
TGTGCCAGTAGGAGACAGGATAGCAATCAGCCCCAGCATTTT	CASRRQDSNQPQHF	.	TRBJ1-5	.	TRBV19
TGCGCCAGCAGCTGGACAGGGATCCCGGACGAGCAGTACTTC	CASSWTGIPDEQYF	.	TRBJ2-7	TRBD1	TRBV5-1
TGCGCCAGCAGCTTGGGCACCGGGTCCCAAAGTAGTGAAGCTTTCTTT	CASSLGTGSQSSEAFF	.	TRBJ1-1	.	TRBV5-1
TGTGCCAGCAGCTATCGGGACAGCGCCTACGAGCAGTACTTC	CASSYRDSAYEQYF	few	TRBJ2-7	TRBD1	TRBV11-3
TGCAGCGTTGGTCGGGGGTCCTACGAGCAGTACTTC	CSVGRGSYEQYF	once	TRBJ2-7	.	TRBV29-1
TGTGCCAGCAGCTTGGCTAGCGGGAGACATGAGCAGTTCTTC	CASSLASGRHEQFF	few	TRBJ2-1	TRBD2	TRBV5-8
TGTGCCAGCAGCGTAGCGCAGACCAGGGGCATTCAGTACTTC	CASSVAQTRGIQYF	.	TRBJ2-4	.	TRBV7-2
TGTGCCAGCAGTTCGTCGGCTGGCGGGATATCCGCGCAGTATTTT	CASSSSAGGISAQYF	.	TRBJ2-3	.	TRBV6-2/TRBV6-3
TGTGCCAGCAGCTCGGGACAGCCCCAGGGCTACGAGCAGTACTTC	CASSSGQPQGYEQYF	.	TRBJ2-7	TRBD1	TRBV5-4
TGTGCCAGCAGCTTAGGAGGGGGCGATCAGCCCCAGCATTTT	CASSLGGGDQPQHF	few	TRBJ1-5	TRBD1	TRBV5-1
TGCGCCAGCAGCCAAGACACCGGCTACACCTTC	CASSQDTGYTF	.	TRBJ1-2	.	TRBV4-1
TGTGCCAGCAGTAGCGGGAGAAGCACCGGGGAGCTGTTTTTT	CASSSGRSTGELFF	.	TRBJ2-2	TRBD2	TRBV27
TGCGCCAGCAGCCAGGATCGCCTAGCGGGGCGGTACAATGAGCAGTTCTTC	CASSQDRLAGRYNEQFF	.	TRBJ2-1	TRBD2	TRBV4-1
TGTGCCAGCAGCAAGGGCGGGAGCTCCTACAATGAGCAGTTCTTC	CASSKGGSSYNEQFF	few	TRBJ2-1	TRBD2	TRBV7-8
TGTGCCAGCAGCCAAGATAGGACAGTGGGTGATCAGCCCCAGCATTTT	CASSQDRTVGDQPQHF	few	TRBJ1-5	.	TRBV4-2
TGTGCCAGCCGCGGGGGACGCCCTGAAGCTTTCTTT	CASRGGRPEAFF	.	TRBJ1-1	.	TRBV27
TGTGCCAGCAGTTACTCGAGCTGGAGCACCGGGGAGCTGTTTTTT	CASSYSSWSTGELFF	few	TRBJ2-2	.	TRBV6-2/TRBV6-3
TGTGCCAGCTCACTAGATCCCGGGACAGGAGCCTATGGCTACACCTTC	CASSLDPGTGAYGYTF	.	TRBJ1-2	TRBD1	TRBV18
TGCGCCAGCAGCTTGGGTCCGGGGAGAGACGAGCAGTACTTC	CASSLGPGRDEQYF	.	TRBJ2-7	.	TRBV5-1
TGCAGTGCTACCCCGGAACAAGATACGCAGTATTTT	CSATPEQDTQYF	few	TRBJ2-3	.	TRBV20-1
TGTGCCAGCAGTCAGGGACGAGGGGACGCAGATACGCAGTATTTT	CASSQGRGDADTQYF	.	TRBJ2-3	.	TRBV12-3/TRBV12-4
TGCGCCAGCAGCTTGGATGACAGAGCCTACGAGCAGTACTTC	CASSLDDRAYEQYF	.	TRBJ2-7	.	TRBV5-1
TGCGCCAGCAGCTGGGGGGCTACCGGGATGTACAATGAGCAGTTCTTC	CASSWGATGMYNEQFF	.	TRBJ2-1	.	TRBV5-1
TGTGCCAGCAGCTTAGGAGCAGGGCCCACAGATACGCAGTATTTT	CASSLGAGPTDTQYF	.	TRBJ2-3	.	TRBV7-2
.	CACSVEAGGPSNEQFF	once	TRBJ2-1	.	TRBV4-2
TGTGCCAGCAGCGTAGGGGACTTCTACGAGCAGTACTTC	CASSVGDFYEQYF	few	TRBJ2-7	.	TRBV9
TGCGCCAGCAGCTTGGGATCTGGGACCAATGAGCAGTACTTC	CASSLGSGTNEQYF	few	TRBJ2-5	.	TRBV5-1